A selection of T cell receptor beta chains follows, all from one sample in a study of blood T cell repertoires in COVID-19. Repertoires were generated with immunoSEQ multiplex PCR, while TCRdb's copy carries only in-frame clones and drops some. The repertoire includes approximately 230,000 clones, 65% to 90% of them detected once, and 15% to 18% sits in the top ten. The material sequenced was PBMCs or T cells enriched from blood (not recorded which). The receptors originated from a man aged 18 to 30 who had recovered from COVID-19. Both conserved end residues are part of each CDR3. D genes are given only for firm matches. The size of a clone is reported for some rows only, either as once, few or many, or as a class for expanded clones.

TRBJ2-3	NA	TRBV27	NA	TGTGCCAGCAGTTTCGGTCTCCTGGTTACAGATACGCAGTATTTT	CASSFGLLVTDTQYF
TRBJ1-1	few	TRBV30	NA	TGTGCCTGGAGTGTGGGGCAGGGCAACACTGAAGCTTTCTTT	CAWSVGQGNTEAFF
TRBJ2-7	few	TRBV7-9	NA	TGTGCCAGCAGCTTAGGTCCCAGTATCTACGAGCAGTACTTC	CASSLGPSIYEQYF
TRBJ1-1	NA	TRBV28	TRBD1	TGTGCCAGCAGATTACAGGGGGCGAAGGCTTTCTTT	CASRLQGAKAFF
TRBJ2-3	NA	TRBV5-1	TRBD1	TGCGCCAGCCTCATAGGCGCAGGGGGTCAAGATACGCAGTATTTT	CASLIGAGGQDTQYF
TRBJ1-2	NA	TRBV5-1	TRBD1	TGCGCCAGCAGCCTTGAGACCGGGACAGGGGTCGGTGGCTACACCTTC	CASSLETGTGVGGYTF
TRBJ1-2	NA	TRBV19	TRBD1	TGTGCCAGTAGTCAAGAGGGACAGATCAACTATGGCTACACCTTC	CASSQEGQINYGYTF
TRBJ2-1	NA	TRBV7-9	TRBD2	TGTGCCAGCCCCTCCGCGGGAGGGCCTTCGAACTACAATGAGCAGTTCTTC	CASPSAGGPSNYNEQFF
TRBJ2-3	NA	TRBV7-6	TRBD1	TGTGCCAGCAGCACTCGACAGGGGGGGGATACGCAGTATTTT	CASSTRQGGDTQYF
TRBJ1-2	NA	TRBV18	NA	TGTGCCAGCTCCTCGCGAGAGGAGAGCGGCTACACCTTC	CASSSREESGYTF
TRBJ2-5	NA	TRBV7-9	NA	TGTGCCAGCGGTGGCGGTCGAGAGACCCAGTACTTC	CASGGGRETQYF
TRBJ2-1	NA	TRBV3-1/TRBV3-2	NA	TGTGCCAGCAGCCAAGACGTGGCGGGAACGTCCTACAATGAGCAGTTCTTC	CASSQDVAGTSYNEQFF
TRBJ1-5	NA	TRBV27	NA	TGTGCCAGCAGTTGGACCAGGGGCCCCAATCAGCCCCAGCATTTT	CASSWTRGPNQPQHF
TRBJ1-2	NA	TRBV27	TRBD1	TGTGCCAGCAGTATCGGGACAGGGGGCGGCTATGGCTACACCTTC	CASSIGTGGGYGYTF
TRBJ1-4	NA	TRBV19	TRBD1	TGTGCCAGTAGACGGGGACAGACTAATGAAAAACTGTTTTTT	CASRRGQTNEKLFF
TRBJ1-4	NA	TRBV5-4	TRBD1	TGTGCCAGCAGCTCCGGACCCGGGACAGGTGGAGAAAAACTGTTTTTT	CASSSGPGTGGEKLFF
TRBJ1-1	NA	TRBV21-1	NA	TGTGCCAGCAGCAAAAACCTCCGGGACAGGGAGAACACTGAAGCTTTCTTT	CASSKNLRDRENTEAFF
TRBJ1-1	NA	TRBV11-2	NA	TGTGCCAGCAGCTTAGTGAGGAGTGTGGAAGGGAGGAACACTGAAGCTTTCTTT	CASSLVRSVEGRNTEAFF
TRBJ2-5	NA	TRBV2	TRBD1	TGTGCCAGCAGTGAAGCGCTTTGGGACAGCCAAGAGACCCAGTACTTC	CASSEALWDSQETQYF
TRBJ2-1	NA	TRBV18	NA	TGTGCCAGCTCACCACCCGGGGGGCTCACCTACAATGAGCAGTTCTTC	CASSPPGGLTYNEQFF
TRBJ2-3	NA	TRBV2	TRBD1	TGTGCCAGCCGGGACAGGTGGTTGGGCACAGATACGCAGTATTTT	CASRDRWLGTDTQYF
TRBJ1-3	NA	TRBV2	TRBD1	TGTGCCAGCAGTGTACAGGGGGCGGCTGGAAACACCATATATTTT	CASSVQGAAGNTIYF
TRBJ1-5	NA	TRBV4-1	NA	TGCGCCAGCAGCCACCTAGGGACGGGGGAACAGCCCCAGCATTTT	CASSHLGTGEQPQHF
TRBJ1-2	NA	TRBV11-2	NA	TGTGCCAGCAGCTTAGGGCATAACTATGGCTACACCTTC	CASSLGHNYGYTF
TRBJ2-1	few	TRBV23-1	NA	TGCGCCAGCAGTCAATCGAGCCACAAAATGCGGTCCTACAATGAGCAGTTCTTC	CASSQSSHKMRSYNEQFF
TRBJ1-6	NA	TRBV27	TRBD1	TGTGCCAGCAGGGACAGGGCCTTTTCACCCCTCCACTTT	CASRDRAFSPLHF
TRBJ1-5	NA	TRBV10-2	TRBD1	TGCGCCAGCATGACAGGGGGCCGTCAGCCCCAGCATTTT	CASMTGGRQPQHF